This is a list of T cell receptor beta chains from one sample in a study of blood T cell repertoires in COVID-19. TCRdb's copy holds only in-frame clones and misses some; the assay was immunoSEQ multiplex PCR. Of 110,000 or so clones in the sample, approximately 84% were seen once. Input material: peripheral blood. The receptors come from a man aged 35 to 55 with acute or convalescent COVID-19. Each CDR3 is given with its conserved first and last residue. The D gene is left open where the match is weak. The size of a clone is reported for some rows only, either as once, few or many, or as a class for expanded clones.

j_call: TRBJ2-5
v_call: TRBV2
clone_size: NA
d_call: NA
cdr3_nt: TGTGCCAGCAATTACAGGGCGGGTCAGGAGACCCAGTACTTC
cdr3_aa: CASNYRAGQETQYF

j_call: TRBJ1-2
v_call: TRBV7-9
clone_size: NA
d_call: TRBD1
cdr3_nt: TGTGCCAGCAGCTTGGGGGACAGTGCGTATGGCTACACCTTC
cdr3_aa: CASSLGDSAYGYTF

j_call: TRBJ2-7
v_call: TRBV27
clone_size: NA
d_call: NA
cdr3_nt: TGTGCCAGCAGGGCGGGTTCGACTTACGAGCAGTACTTC
cdr3_aa: CASRAGSTYEQYF

j_call: TRBJ2-7
v_call: TRBV5-1
clone_size: once
d_call: TRBD1
cdr3_nt: TGCGCCAGCAGCTTGGCCCTAATGTATACAGGGGGGCGCGAGCAGTACTTC
cdr3_aa: CASSLALMYTGGREQYF

j_call: TRBJ2-7
v_call: TRBV18
clone_size: NA
d_call: TRBD1
cdr3_nt: TGTGCCAGCTCCCTCACAGGGGTGGGCTACGAGCAGTACTTC
cdr3_aa: CASSLTGVGYEQYF

j_call: TRBJ2-1
v_call: TRBV7-2
clone_size: NA
d_call: NA
cdr3_nt: TGTGCCAGCACAGCGTCTCGCTCCTACAATGAGCAGTTCTTC
cdr3_aa: CASTASRSYNEQFF

j_call: TRBJ1-2
v_call: TRBV2
clone_size: NA
d_call: NA
cdr3_nt: TGTGCCAGCAGGTGGGGCGGGGGCTGGGGCTACACCTTC
cdr3_aa: CASRWGGGWGYTF

j_call: TRBJ1-1
v_call: TRBV7-2
clone_size: NA
d_call: NA
cdr3_nt: TGTGCCAGCAGCTTAGCAGGGGTGAACACTGAAGCTTTCTTT
cdr3_aa: CASSLAGVNTEAFF

j_call: TRBJ2-3
v_call: TRBV7-2
clone_size: few
d_call: NA
cdr3_nt: TGTGCCAGCAGGATGACAGGGATGGGGGGAGATACGCAGTATTTT
cdr3_aa: CASRMTGMGGDTQYF

j_call: TRBJ2-5
v_call: TRBV6-2/TRBV6-3
clone_size: once
d_call: NA
cdr3_nt: TGTGCCAGCAGTTCCCTGGACGGGACACAAGAGACCCAGTACTTC
cdr3_aa: CASSSLDGTQETQYF

j_call: TRBJ2-1
v_call: TRBV5-1
clone_size: NA
d_call: TRBD1
cdr3_nt: TGCGCCAGCAGCTTGGATAGCAGGGGGTATAATGAGCAGTTCTTC
cdr3_aa: CASSLDSRGYNEQFF

j_call: TRBJ2-7
v_call: TRBV12-3/TRBV12-4
clone_size: NA
d_call: NA
cdr3_nt: TGTGCCAGCAGGAGGGACACCGGCCTTCAGCAGTACTTC
cdr3_aa: CASRRDTGLQQYF

j_call: TRBJ2-7
v_call: TRBV5-1
clone_size: NA
d_call: TRBD1
cdr3_nt: TGCGCCAGCAGCTTGGTCGCAGGGGGCGGCAACGAGCAGTACTTC
cdr3_aa: CASSLVAGGGNEQYF

j_call: TRBJ1-1
v_call: TRBV30
clone_size: NA
d_call: TRBD1
cdr3_nt: TGTGCCTGGATAGGGACAGGGGAAACTGAAGCTTTCTTT
cdr3_aa: CAWIGTGETEAFF

j_call: TRBJ2-7
v_call: TRBV18
clone_size: NA
d_call: TRBD2
cdr3_nt: TGTGCCAGCTCACCAGGACTAGCCTACGAGCAGTACTTC
cdr3_aa: CASSPGLAYEQYF